A selection of T cell receptor beta chains follows, all from one sample in a study of cytomegalovirus exposure and HLA in healthy donors. The table came from immunoSEQ multiplex PCR; TCRdb's copy has only in-frame clones and leaves some out. The table has 120,000 or so clones, approximately 77% seen once. Specimen: PBMCs. These receptors all come from a man younger than 35 in good health and CMV-seronegative. Each CDR3 is given with its conserved first and last residue.

CDR3 length,V gene,CDR3 protein
11,TRBV10-3,CAIGRNTEAFF
13,TRBV14,CASSRMAGTEAFF
15,TRBV6-5,CASSNRGGANQPQHF
16,TRBV14,CASSQYQGVVGNTIYF
19,TRBV19,CASSTPFNATPGTGFGYTF
14,TRBV6-5,CASREKQNKNEQYF
11,TRBV7-2,CASSFLDEQYF
15,TRBV5-1,CASSEGLAIYNEQFF
13,TRBV5-4,CASSPWDRQEAFF
14,TRBV13,CASSSSTGMDGYTF
14,TRBV19,CASREEGNTNTIYF
13,TRBV6-5,CASSYDRVGEAFF
16,TRBV7-9,CASSDRRRGMDTEAFF
14,TRBV5-1,CASSLRDNGEKLFF
15,TRBV7-9,CASSSPSGYTDTQYF
14,TRBV7-9,CASSLAGQGGGYTF
15,TRBV4-3,CASSQDTSGNYGYTF
15,TRBV5-4,CASSRELSAPERQFF
14,TRBV5-1,CASSPNTGEETQYF
18,TRBV6-1,CASSVSYGGKSSYNEQFF
13,TRBV18,CASSPADNQPQHF
12,TRBV19,CASSRLDQPQHF
15,TRBV5-8,CASSLVGRMNTEAFF
13,TRBV2,CASRPFGQHEQFF
17,TRBV2,CASTTGTGGSYNSPLHF
16,TRBV4-3,CASSQVQGRDIYEQYF
13,TRBV12-5,CASGAGGVRGYTF
13,TRBV18,CASSGVVAYEQYF
12,TRBV5-6,CASSLSQDEAFF
18,TRBV4-1,CASSQDSGSHSYNSPLHF
15,TRBV18,CASSPYRGGDEKLFF
15,TRBV4-1,CASSQVGASGNTIYF
12,TRBV29-1,CSVEDESLGYTF
15,TRBV2,CASSAEGVGTDTQYF
15,TRBV2,CASSFLGTEKEKLFF
17,TRBV7-2,CASSTHLGGAQTDTQYF
13,TRBV18,CASSSGIQETQYF
14,TRBV6-1,CASETSGGAYEQYF
13,TRBV27,CASTPRSTGTQYF
13,TRBV19,CASSTAAQETQYF
17,TRBV27,CASSQRTVGGGNQPQHF
17,TRBV19,CASTQGLAGVNTGELFF
14,TRBV10-3,CASKEEGATGELFF
16,TRBV11-3,CASSLGDRIGPETQYF
13,TRBV27,CASSLQGTYGYTF
16,TRBV29-1,CSVEWRGDSSTDTQYF
13,TRBV5-6,CASSSGSGYGYTF
13,TRBV29-1,CSLNPPGYTEAFF
14,TRBV5-1,CASSFRKGEDGYTF
13,TRBV6-6,CASTRGGSETQYF
12,TRBV7-9,CSSSPATYEQYF
12,TRBV2,CASSQGEYIQYF